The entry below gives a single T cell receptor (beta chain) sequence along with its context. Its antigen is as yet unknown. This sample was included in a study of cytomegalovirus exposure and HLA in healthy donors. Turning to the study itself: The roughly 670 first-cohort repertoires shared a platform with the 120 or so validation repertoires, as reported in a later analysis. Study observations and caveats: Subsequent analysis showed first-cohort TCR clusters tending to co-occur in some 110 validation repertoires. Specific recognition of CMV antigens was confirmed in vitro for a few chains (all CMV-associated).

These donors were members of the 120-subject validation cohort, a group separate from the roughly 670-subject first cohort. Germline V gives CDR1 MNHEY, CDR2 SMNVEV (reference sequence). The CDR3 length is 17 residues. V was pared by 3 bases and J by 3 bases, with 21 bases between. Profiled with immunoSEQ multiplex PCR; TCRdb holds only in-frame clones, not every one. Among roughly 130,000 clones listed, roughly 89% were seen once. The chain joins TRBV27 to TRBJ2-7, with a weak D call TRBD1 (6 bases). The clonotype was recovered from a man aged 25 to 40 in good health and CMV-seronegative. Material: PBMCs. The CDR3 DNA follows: TGTGCCAGCAGTTTGCACCCTGCCGGGCAGGGGAGCTACGAGCAGTACTTC. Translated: CASSLHPAGQGSYEQYF.